One sample yielded the 14 T cell receptor beta chains listed below, sequenced in a study of OX40 agonist ivuxolimab in advanced cancers. The data were produced by immunoSEQ multiplex PCR, yet TCRdb's version contains in-frame clones alone and is incomplete. The sample has some 85,000 clones, roughly 90% seen once; the top ten hold approximately 2.4%. The specimen was CD4+ or CD8+ T cells sorted from blood, collected in a trial of the OX40 agonist ivuxolimab. All receptors come from an adult with an advanced solid tumor such as melanoma, head and neck, liver or kidney cancer.

The chain couples TRBV28 to TRBJ1-5; D is ambiguous. Germline V gene data show CDR1 as MDHEN and CDR2 as SYDVKM. V was trimmed by 2 bases and J by 5 bases, leaving 13 bases between them. CDR3 size: 15 residues. CDR3 nucleotide sequence: TGTGCCAGCAGTTTACCCCGGGCCGGGGATCAGCCCCAGCATTTT. Translated: CASSLPRAGDQPQHF.

The DNA for the CDR3 is TGTGCCAGCAGCGTAGGACTGGATTCCTACAATGAGCAGTTCTTC. Protein sequence: CASSVGLDSYNEQFF. The chain employs TRBV9 and TRBJ2-1, with D unresolved. V shed 0 bases and J shed 1 base, with 8 bases lying between them. CDR3 length equals 15 residues. Germline V gene lookup returns CDR1 SGDLS and CDR2 YYNGEE. Supplemented by reference TRBV9 and TRBJ2-1, the full variable domain reads DSGVTQTPKHLITATGQRVTLRCSPRSGDLSVYWYQQSLDQGLQFLIQYYNGEERAKGNILERFSAQQFPDLHSELNLSSLELGDSALYFCASSVGLDSYNEQFFGPGTRLTVL.

The chain links TRBV28 to TRBJ1-1; D gene uncertain. This CDR3 has 14 residues. V dropped 2 bases and J dropped 2 bases, with 9 bases sitting between them. The V gene's germline CDR1 is MDHEN and CDR2 SYDVKM. The CDR3 is CASSLETSNTEAFF. In DNA form, the CDR3 reads TGTGCCAGCAGTTTAGAGACTTCTAACACTGAAGCTTTCTTT.

The V call is TRBV5-6, the J call TRBJ1-1, with TRBD1 matching 7 bases. Trimming removed 4 bases from V and 0 bases from J; junction bases left unmatched: 3. The length of the CDR3 is 14 residues. Germline loops: CDR1 SGHDT, CDR2 YYEEEE. The CDR3 DNA follows: TGTGCCAGCAGCCTCACAGGGGTGAACACTGAAGCTTTCTTT. The encoded protein is CASSLTGVNTEAFF.

This chain connects TRBV6-1 to TRBJ2-3; TRBD1 or TRBD2 may be the D gene (5 bases each). With 2 bases removed from V and 3 bases from J, the gap between germline ends came to 15 bases. This CDR3 is 16 amino acids long. From germline, CDR1 is MNHNS and CDR2 SASEGT. As DNA, the CDR3 is TGTGCCAGCAGTGAATCCGGGGCCTTCTTTACAGATACGCAGTATTTT. Protein: CASSESGAFFTDTQYF.

V usage is TRBV19 and J usage is TRBJ2-6; 10 bases are shared with TRBD1. The germline V gene encodes CDR1 LNHDA and CDR2 SQIVND (reference sequence). This CDR3 has 15 residues. Trimming at V came to 5 bases and at J to 2 bases, leaving 0 bases not matched to a gene. CDR3 sequence: CASSDRGPGANVLTF. The CDR3 nucleotides read TGTGCCAGTAGTGACAGGGGGCCTGGGGCCAACGTCCTGACTTTC.

On this clone itself: The same CDR3 can be traced to other DNA sequences in this sample. The chain carries TRBV5-1 and TRBJ2-3, with a weak D call TRBD1 (6 bases). CDR1 is SGHRS, CDR2 YFSETQ, per germline. This CDR3 comprises 14 residues. Trimming left V 0 bases short and J 3 bases short, with 8 bases between. CDR3 sequence reads: CASSLGQVTDTQYF. The CDR3 coding sequence is TGCGCCAGCAGCTTGGGACAGGTTACAGATACGCAGTATTTT. Full variable domain (outside the CDR3, taken from reference TRBV5-1 and TRBJ2-3): KAGVTQTPRYLIKTRGQQVTLSCSPISGHRSVSWYQQTPGQGLQFLFEYFSETQRNKGNFPGRFSGRQFSNSRSEMNVSTLELGDSALYLCASSLGQVTDTQYFGPGTRLTVL.

This clone was counted between two and nine times. A read error may produce the germline difference seen at one junction end. V and J are TRBV7-7 and TRBJ2-1; 8 nucleotides line up with TRBD2. The germline gives CDR1 SSHAT, CDR2 FNYEAQ (reference sequence). This CDR3 region has 14 residues. The CDR3 loop is CASSLAGRNNEQFF. The DNA for the CDR3 is TGTGCTAGCAGCTTAGCGGGGCGGAACAATGAGCAGTTCTTC. The whole variable domain, remainder taken from reference TRBV7-7 and TRBJ2-1, is GAGVSQSPRYKVTKRGQDVTLRCDPISSHATLYWYQQALGQGPEFLTYFNYEAQPDKSGLPSDRFSAERPEGSISTLTIQRTEQRDSAMYRCASSLAGRNNEQFFGPGTRLTVL.

The CDR3 sequence is CASSLVRPGTVRPWAYNEQFF. The CDR3 region has the DNA TGCGCCAGCAGCTTGGTACGTCCTGGGACAGTCCGCCCTTGGGCCTACAATGAGCAGTTCTTC. The chain joins TRBV5-1 to TRBJ2-1; TRBD1 matches at 7 bases. Germline CDR1 and CDR2: SGHRS and YFSETQ. The CDR3 runs 21 residues. V was pared by 0 bases and J by 2 bases, with 20 bases of the junction left unmatched. Combining the CDR3 with reference TRBV5-1 and TRBJ2-1 gives the whole variable domain KAGVTQTPRYLIKTRGQQVTLSCSPISGHRSVSWYQQTPGQGLQFLFEYFSETQRNKGNFPGRFSGRQFSNSRSEMNVSTLELGDSALYLCASSLVRPGTVRPWAYNEQFFGPGTRLTVL.

This chain uses TRBV7-6 with TRBJ2-1, with D uncertain. V shed 3 bases and J shed 8 bases, with 14 bases lying between them. CDR1 is SGHVS and CDR2 is FNYEAQ in the germline V gene. This CDR3 comprises 14 residues. CDR3: CASSLLLGRDEQFF. In DNA, the CDR3 is TGTGCCAGCAGCTTGCTTCTCGGTCGGGATGAGCAGTTCTTC.

The chain has TRBV18 and TRBJ2-7; 8 bases are a match to TRBD2. CDR1 and CDR2 (germline): KGHSH, LQKENI. CDR3 length: 14 residues. Trimming cost V 4 bases and J 0 bases; bases outside gene matches: 2. This CDR3 is CASSLSGSSYEQYF. The CDR3 bases are TGTGCCAGCTCACTCAGCGGGAGCTCCTACGAGCAGTACTTC.

The chain joins TRBV29-1 to TRBJ2-3; D unresolved. This CDR3 has 11 amino acids. Trimming stripped 4 bases from V and 2 bases from J, with 4 bases between. In germline, CDR1 is SQVTM, CDR2 ANQGSEA. The CDR3 spells CSVGFTDTQYF. The DNA of the CDR3 is TGCAGCGTTGGTTTCACAGATACGCAGTATTTT.

The genes are TRBV9 and TRBJ1-5; D not resolved. CDR1 SGDLS and CDR2 YYNGEE come from the germline V gene. The V and J ends lost 0 bases and 4 bases respectively, with 11 bases between them. CDR3 length: 15 amino acids. DNA for the CDR3: TGTGCCAGCAGCGTAGGGGTCCTCGGAAATCAGCCCCAGCATTTT. This sequence encodes CASSVGVLGNQPQHF.

This rearrangement joins TRBV6-6 to TRBJ2-7; D is perhaps TRBD1 (5 bases). This CDR3 has 14 amino acids. V shed 8 bases and J shed 7 bases, with 21 bases lying between them. Germline V gene data show CDR1 as MNHNY and CDR2 as SVGAGI (reference sequence). The CDR3 spells CASLGAGTAKEQYF. The CDR3 DNA reads as TGTGCCAGCTTAGGGGCCGGCACCGCCAAGGAGCAGTACTTC.